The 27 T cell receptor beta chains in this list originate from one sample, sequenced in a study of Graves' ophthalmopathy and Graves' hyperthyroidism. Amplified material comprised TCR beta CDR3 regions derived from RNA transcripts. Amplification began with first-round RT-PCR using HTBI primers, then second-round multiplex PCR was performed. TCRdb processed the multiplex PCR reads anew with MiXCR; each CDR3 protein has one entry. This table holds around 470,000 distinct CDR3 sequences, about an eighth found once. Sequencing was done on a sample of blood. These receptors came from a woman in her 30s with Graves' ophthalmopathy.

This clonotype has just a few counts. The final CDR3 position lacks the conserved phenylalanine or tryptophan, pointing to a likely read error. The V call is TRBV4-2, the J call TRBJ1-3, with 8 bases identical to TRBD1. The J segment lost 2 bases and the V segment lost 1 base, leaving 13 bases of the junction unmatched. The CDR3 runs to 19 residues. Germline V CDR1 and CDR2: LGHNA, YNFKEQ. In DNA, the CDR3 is TGTGCCAGCAGCCAAGCCCGGCAAGGACAGGGTTTGACTGGAAACACCATATATTCT. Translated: CASSQARQGQGLTGNTIYS.

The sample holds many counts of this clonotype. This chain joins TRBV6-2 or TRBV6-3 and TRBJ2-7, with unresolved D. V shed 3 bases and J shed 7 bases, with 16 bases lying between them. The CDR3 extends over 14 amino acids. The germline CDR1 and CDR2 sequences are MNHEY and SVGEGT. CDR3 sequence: CASSYAGYPREQYF. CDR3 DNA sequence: TGTGCCAGCAGTTATGCCGGGTACCCTAGGGAGCAGTACTTC.

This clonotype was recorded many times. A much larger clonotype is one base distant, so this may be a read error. In DNA, the CDR3 is TGTGCCAGCAGTGTTATGGAGAACACTGAAGCTTTCTTT. Its protein is CASSVMENTEAFF. The gene calls are TRBV6-1 and TRBJ1-1; no definite D call. Trimming took off 4 bases at V and 1 base at J, with 7 bases between the two ends. The CDR3 extends over 13 amino acids. CDR1 and CDR2 (germline): MNHNS, SASEGT.

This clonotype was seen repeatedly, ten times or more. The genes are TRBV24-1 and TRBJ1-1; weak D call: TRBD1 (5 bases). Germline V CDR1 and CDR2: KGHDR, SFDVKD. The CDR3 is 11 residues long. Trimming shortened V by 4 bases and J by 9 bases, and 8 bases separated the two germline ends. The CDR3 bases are TGTGCCACCAGTGAGGGGCAGAAAGCTTTCTTT. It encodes CATSEGQKAFF.

CDR3 DNA sequence: TGTGCCAGCAGTTACGGAGACAGGGGGTATTCACCCCTCCACTTT. Encoded protein: CASSYGDRGYSPLHF. V is TRBV6-5 and J is TRBJ1-6; TRBD1 matches 9 bases. V lost 2 bases, J lost 8 bases, and 4 bases stayed unmatched. The CDR3 runs to 15 residues. From germline, CDR1 is MNHEY and CDR2 SVGAGI.

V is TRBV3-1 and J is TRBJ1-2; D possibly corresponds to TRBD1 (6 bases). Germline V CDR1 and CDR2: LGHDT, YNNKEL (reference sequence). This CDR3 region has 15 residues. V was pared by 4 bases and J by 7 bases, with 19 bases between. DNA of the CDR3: TGTGCCAGCAGCCCGGGACAAGGGCGAGTCGGTGGCTACACCTTC. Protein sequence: CASSPGQGRVGGYTF.

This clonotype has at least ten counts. The CDR3 DNA sequence: TGTGCCAGCAGCTTAGACCCGAACCGGGACAGAATTCAAGGTTATGGCTACACCTTC. Its translation: CASSLDPNRDRIQGYGYTF. The chain has TRBV11-1 and TRBJ1-2, with 7 bases fitting TRBD1. J gave up 5 bases and V 1 base, and 19 bases lay outside the gene matches. Germline-derived CDR1 and CDR2 are SGHAT and FQDESV (reference sequence). The CDR3 totals 19 residues.

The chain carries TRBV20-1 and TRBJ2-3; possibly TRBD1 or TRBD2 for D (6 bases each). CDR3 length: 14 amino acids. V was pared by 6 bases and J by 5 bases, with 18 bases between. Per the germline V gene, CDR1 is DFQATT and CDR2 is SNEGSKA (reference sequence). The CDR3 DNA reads TGCAGTGCCCACCAGGGGCTCGGGGGAGATACGCAGTATTTT. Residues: CSAHQGLGGDTQYF.

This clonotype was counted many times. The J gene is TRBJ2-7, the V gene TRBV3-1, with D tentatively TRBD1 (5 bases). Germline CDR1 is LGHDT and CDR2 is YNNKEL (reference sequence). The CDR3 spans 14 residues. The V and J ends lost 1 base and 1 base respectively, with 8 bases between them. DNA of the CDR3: TGTGCCAGCAGCCAAGGCAGGGTTTCCTACGAGCAGTACTTC. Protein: CASSQGRVSYEQYF.

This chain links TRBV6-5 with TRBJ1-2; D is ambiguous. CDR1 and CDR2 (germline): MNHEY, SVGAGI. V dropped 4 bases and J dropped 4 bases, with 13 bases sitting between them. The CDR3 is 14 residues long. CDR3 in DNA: TGTGCCAGCAGTTCTAGTTTAGGATTCTATGGCTACACCTTC. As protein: CASSSSLGFYGYTF.

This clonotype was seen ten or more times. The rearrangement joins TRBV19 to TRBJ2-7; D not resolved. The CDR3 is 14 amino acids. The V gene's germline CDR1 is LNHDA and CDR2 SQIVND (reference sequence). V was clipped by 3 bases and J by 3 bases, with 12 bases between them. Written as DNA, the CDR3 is TGTGCCAGTAGTATGCAGGAGACCATCTACGAGCAGTACTTC. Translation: CASSMQETIYEQYF.

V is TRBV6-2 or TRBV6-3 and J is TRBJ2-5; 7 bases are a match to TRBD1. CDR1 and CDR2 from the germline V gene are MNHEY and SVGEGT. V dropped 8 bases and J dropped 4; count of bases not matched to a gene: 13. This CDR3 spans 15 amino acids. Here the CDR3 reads CASGQPGQRRETQYF. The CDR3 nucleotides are TGTGCCAGCGGCCAACCGGGACAGAGGAGAGAGACCCAGTACTTC.

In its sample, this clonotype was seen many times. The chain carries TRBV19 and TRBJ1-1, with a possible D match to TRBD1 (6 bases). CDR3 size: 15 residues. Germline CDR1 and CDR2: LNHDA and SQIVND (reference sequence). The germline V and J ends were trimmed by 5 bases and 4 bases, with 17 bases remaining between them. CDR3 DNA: TGTGCCAGTAGTTCAAATCATCGAGGGGGCACTGAAGCTTTCTTT. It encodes CASSSNHRGGTEAFF.

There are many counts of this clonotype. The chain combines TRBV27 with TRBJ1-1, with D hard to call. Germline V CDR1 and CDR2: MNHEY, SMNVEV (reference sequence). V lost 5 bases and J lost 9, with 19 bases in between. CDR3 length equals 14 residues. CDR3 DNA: TGTGCCAGCAGTCAGCAGTTAGGCGGAGCCCAAGCTTTCTTT. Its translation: CASSQQLGGAQAFF.

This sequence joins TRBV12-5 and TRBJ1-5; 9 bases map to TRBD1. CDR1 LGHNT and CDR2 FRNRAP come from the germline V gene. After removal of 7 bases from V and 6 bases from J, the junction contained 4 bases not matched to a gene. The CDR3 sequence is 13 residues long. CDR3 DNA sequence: TGTGCTAGTGCCGACAGGGGGTCTCAGCCCCAGCATTTT. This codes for CASADRGSQPQHF.

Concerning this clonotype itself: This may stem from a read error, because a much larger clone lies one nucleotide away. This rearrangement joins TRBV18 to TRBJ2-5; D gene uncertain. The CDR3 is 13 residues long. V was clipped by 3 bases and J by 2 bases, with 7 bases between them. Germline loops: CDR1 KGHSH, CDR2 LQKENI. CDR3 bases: TGTGCCAGCTCACCTTGTCTACAAGAGACCCAGTACTTC. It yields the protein CASSPCLQETQYF.

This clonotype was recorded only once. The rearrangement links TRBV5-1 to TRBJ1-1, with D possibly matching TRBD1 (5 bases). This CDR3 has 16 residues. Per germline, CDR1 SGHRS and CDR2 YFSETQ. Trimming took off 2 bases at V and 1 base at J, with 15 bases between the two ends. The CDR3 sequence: CASSLRFRGRNTEAFF. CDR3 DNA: TGCGCCAGCAGCTTACGATTTAGGGGTCGGAACACTGAAGCTTTCTTT. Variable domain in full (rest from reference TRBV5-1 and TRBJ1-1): KAGVTQTPRYLIKTRGQQVTLSCSPISGHRSVSWYQQTPGQGLQFLFEYFSETQRNKGNFPGRFSGRQFSNSRSEMNVSTLELGDSALYLCASSLRFRGRNTEAFFGQGTRLTVV.

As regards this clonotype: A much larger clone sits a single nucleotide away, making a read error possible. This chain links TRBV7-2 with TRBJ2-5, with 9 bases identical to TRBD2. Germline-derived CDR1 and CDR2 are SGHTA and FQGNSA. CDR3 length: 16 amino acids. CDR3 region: CASNGLAGRSGETKYF. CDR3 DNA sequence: TGTGCCAGCAATGGGCTAGCGGGAAGGAGTGGAGAGACCAAGTACTTC.

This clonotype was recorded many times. The CDR3 protein is CASSDFQGVGRETQYF. The DNA of the CDR3 is TGTGCCAGCAGTGACTTCCAAGGAGTTGGCAGAGAGACCCAGTACTTC. The V call is TRBV6-1, the J call TRBJ2-5; D ambiguous. This CDR3 has 16 residues. The V end was cut by 3 bases, the J end by 4 bases, with 18 bases between. Germline CDR1 and CDR2: MNHNS and SASEGT.

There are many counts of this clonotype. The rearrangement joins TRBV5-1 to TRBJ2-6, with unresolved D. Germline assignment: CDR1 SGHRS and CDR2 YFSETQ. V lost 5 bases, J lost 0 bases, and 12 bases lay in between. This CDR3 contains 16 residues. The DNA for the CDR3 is TGCGCCAGCAGGAAGAAGGGCGTCTCTGGGGCCAACGTCCTGACTTTC. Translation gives CASRKKGVSGANVLTF.

CDR3 in amino acids: CASTSRDPRRLAGVGGELFF. The CDR3 nucleotides read TGTGCCAGCACCTCCCGGGACCCCAGAAGGCTAGCGGGAGTTGGCGGGGAGCTGTTTTTT. This chain uses TRBV13 with TRBJ2-2; TRBD2 agrees at 10 bases. The germline CDR1 and CDR2 sequences are PRHDT and FYEKMQ (reference sequence). With 7 bases clipped from V and 7 bases from J, the junction kept 24 bases outside the gene matches. This CDR3 is 20 amino acids long.

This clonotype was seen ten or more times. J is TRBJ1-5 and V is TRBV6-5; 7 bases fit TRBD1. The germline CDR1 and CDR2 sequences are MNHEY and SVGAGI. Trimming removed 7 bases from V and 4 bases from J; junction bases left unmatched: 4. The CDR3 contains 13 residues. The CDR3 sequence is CASMGQPNQPQHF. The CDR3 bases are TGTGCCAGCATGGGACAGCCAAATCAGCCCCAGCATTTT.

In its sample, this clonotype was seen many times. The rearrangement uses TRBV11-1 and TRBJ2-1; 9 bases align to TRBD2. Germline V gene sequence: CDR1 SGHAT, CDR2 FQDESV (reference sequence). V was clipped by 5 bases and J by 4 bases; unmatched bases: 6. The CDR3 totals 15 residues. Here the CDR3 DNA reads TGTGCCAGCAGCCCCGAAGCGGGGGGTTACAATGAGCAGTTCTTC. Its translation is CASSPEAGGYNEQFF.

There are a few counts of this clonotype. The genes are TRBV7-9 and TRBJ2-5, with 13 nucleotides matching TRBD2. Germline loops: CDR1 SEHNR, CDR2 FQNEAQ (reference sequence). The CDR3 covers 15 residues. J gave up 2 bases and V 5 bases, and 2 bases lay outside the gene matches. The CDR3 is CASSQTSGGQETQYF. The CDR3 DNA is TGTGCCAGCAGCCAGACTAGCGGGGGGCAAGAGACCCAGTACTTC.

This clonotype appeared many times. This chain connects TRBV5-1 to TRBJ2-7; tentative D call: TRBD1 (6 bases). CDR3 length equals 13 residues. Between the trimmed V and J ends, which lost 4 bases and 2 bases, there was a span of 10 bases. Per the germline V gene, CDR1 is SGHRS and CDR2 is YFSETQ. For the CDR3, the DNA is TGCGCCAGCAGCAGGACAGATCCCTACGAGCAGTACTTC. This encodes CASSRTDPYEQYF.

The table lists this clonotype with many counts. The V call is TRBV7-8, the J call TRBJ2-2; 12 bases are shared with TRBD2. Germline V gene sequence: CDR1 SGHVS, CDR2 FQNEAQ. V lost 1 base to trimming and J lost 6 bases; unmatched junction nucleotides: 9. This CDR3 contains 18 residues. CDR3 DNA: TGTGCCAGCAGCTTAGTATCCGGAACTAGCGGGAGGTCCGGGGAGCTGTTTTTT. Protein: CASSLVSGTSGRSGELFF.

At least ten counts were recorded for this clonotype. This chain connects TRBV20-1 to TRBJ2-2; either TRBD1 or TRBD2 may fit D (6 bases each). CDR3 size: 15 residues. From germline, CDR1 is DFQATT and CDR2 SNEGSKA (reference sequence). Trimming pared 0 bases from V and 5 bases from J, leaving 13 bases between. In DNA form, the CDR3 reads TGCAGTGCTAGAGACGGGGGCGCTGGGACCGGGGAGCTGTTTTTT. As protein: CSARDGGAGTGELFF.